The T cell receptor beta chain described here comes from a study of human T cells and chemical hapten exposure. Whole-study context: The study enrolled mostly female patients with alopecia areata, totalis or universalis.

Looked up from germline, CDR1 is ENHRY and CDR2 is SYGVKD. The length of the CDR3 is 14 residues. After removal of 10 bases from V and 1 base from J, the junction contained 7 bases not matched to a gene. Specified time point: patch test 1, 2 weeks after DPC sensitization. Treatment indicated: therapeutic diphenylcyclopropenone sensitization with weekly scalp DPC. Drawing of blood took place ahead of applying each patch test. TCRdb ran MiXCR on the RACE reads and lists one entry per CDR3 protein. The repertoire holds some 180,000 distinct CDR3 sequences, with under 25% as singletons. This clonotype was observed a few times. Its antigen is unknown. The study, taken as a whole, reports: While controls formed fewer of them, expanded TCRs formed significantly more large CDR3 similarity clusters.

The receptor was derived from a woman in her forties or fifties with alopecia areata. Some clones in this sample may be carry-over from other donors' samples. Sequenced material: whole blood, taken in connection with sensitization to the hapten diphenylcyclopropenone (DPC). The rearrangement joins TRBV10-3 to TRBJ1-5; 7 nucleotides agree with TRBD1. In DNA form, the CDR3 reads TGTGCCACCAGACAGGGTGAGAGCAATCAGCCCCAGCATTTT. Amino acids: CATRQGESNQPQHF.